The 7 T cell receptor beta chains in this list originate from one sample, sequenced in a study of cytomegalovirus exposure and HLA in healthy donors. The PCR ran on 60 Vbeta and 13 Jbeta primers. Using immunoSEQ multiplex PCR, the repertoire was profiled, and TCRdb retains in-frame clones only, with some absent. The sample lists 95,000 to 150,000 clones, roughly four fifths seen once, with about 1.8% in the top ten. The material sequenced was PBMCs. The receptors here all came from a man aged 40-49 years in good health and CMV-seronegative.

The chain recombines TRBV5-4 with TRBJ2-3; tentative D call: TRBD2 (6 bases). CDR3 size: 12 residues. Germline values: CDR1 SGHNT, CDR2 YYREEE (reference sequence). V was trimmed by 4 bases and J by 6 bases, leaving 9 bases between them. CDR3 sequence: CASSVGRDTQYF. CDR3 in DNA: TGTGCCAGCAGCGTAGGGAGGGATACGCAGTATTTT.

J is TRBJ2-5 and V is TRBV11-1; 8 bases map to TRBD2. Germline CDR1 SGHAT, CDR2 FQDESV (reference sequence). V dropped 4 bases and J dropped 4; count of bases not matched to a gene: 11. The CDR3 has 16 residues. The CDR3 DNA reads as TGTGCCAGCAGCTCCCCACCGGGACTAGTGGCAGAGACCCAGTACTTC. This sequence encodes CASSSPPGLVAETQYF.

The gene calls are TRBV19 and TRBJ2-5; 8 bases are shared with TRBD2. CDR1 is LNHDA and CDR2 is SQIVND in the germline V gene (reference sequence). CDR3 length equals 14 residues. With V trimmed by 6 bases and J by 4 bases, 7 bases remained unmatched. This CDR3 reads CASRLTGGVETQYF. The CDR3 DNA reads as TGTGCCAGTAGATTGACGGGGGGGGTAGAGACCCAGTACTTC.

This clone was seen a few times. One junction end does not reproduce the germline sequence, and a read error may be involved. The rearrangement links TRBV7-8 to TRBJ2-6; TRBD1 matches at 8 bases. Germline CDR1 SGHVS, CDR2 FQNEAQ. The CDR3 extends over 20 amino acids. CDR3 in DNA: TGTGCCAGCAGCTTAGCCTTAAGACAGGGGACAGCGTCTGGGGCCAACGGCCTGACTTTC. Protein: CASSLALRQGTASGANGLTF.

The chain recombines TRBV6-5 with TRBJ1-2; the D gene is possibly TRBD1 (6 bases). V lost 5 bases to trimming and J lost 2 bases, with 9 bases between them. The CDR3 spans 13 residues. The germline V gene has CDR1 MNHEY and CDR2 SVGAGI. The CDR3 here is CASSDTGNYGYTF. The CDR3 DNA is TGTGCCAGCAGTGACACAGGGAACTATGGCTACACCTTC.

This clone showed up just a few times. The chain has TRBV29-1 and TRBJ2-7, with a tentative D call TRBD2 (5 bases). The V end was cut by 6 bases, the J end by 3 bases, with 15 bases between. The CDR3 runs 13 residues. Germline lookup yields CDR1 SQVTM and CDR2 ANQGSEA. The CDR3 DNA sequence: TGCAGCGTCTCAGGTGGGAGCTACTACGAGCAGTACTTC. Its translation: CSVSGGSYYEQYF.

V is TRBV27 and J is TRBJ2-5; 8 bases agree with TRBD2. Germline V lookup: CDR1 MNHEY, CDR2 SMNVEV (reference sequence). With V trimmed by 9 bases and J by 5 bases, 17 bases remained unmatched. The CDR3 is made up of 16 amino acids. The CDR3 spells CASIGTGAGVGETQYF. The DNA of the CDR3 is TGTGCCAGTATAGGGACGGGAGCGGGAGTCGGGGAGACCCAGTACTTC.